What follows are 4 T cell receptor beta chains derived from one specimen sequenced in a study of cytomegalovirus exposure and HLA in healthy donors. 60 Vbeta and 13 Jbeta primers were used in PCR. The data were produced by immunoSEQ multiplex PCR, yet TCRdb's version contains in-frame clones alone and is incomplete. The sample holds under 130,000 clones, over 65% seen once. The sample consisted of PBMCs. These receptor sequences come from a middle-aged man in good health and CMV-seropositive.

The chain links TRBV7-8 to TRBJ2-1; the D gene is possibly TRBD2 (7 bases). Germline CDR1 reads SGHVS; CDR2 reads FQNEAQ. The V end lost 1 base, the J end lost 7 bases, and 11 bases lay between the germline ends. This CDR3 spans 14 amino acids. CDR3 in DNA: TGTGCCAGCAGCTTAGTCGGGGGGCTTAATGAGCAGTTCTTC. This sequence encodes CASSLVGGLNEQFF.

The chain combines TRBV7-9 with TRBJ2-7; 7 nucleotides match TRBD1. CDR3 length: 14 amino acids. Germline-derived CDR1 and CDR2 are SEHNR and FQNEAQ (reference sequence). The junction had 11 bases not matched to a gene; V was cut back by 5 bases and J by 7 bases. CDR3 sequence reads: CASSRETGLGEQYF. The DNA for the CDR3 is TGTGCCAGCAGCCGAGAGACAGGGCTGGGAGAGCAGTACTTC.

To note about this clone: The junction and the germline gene differ at one end; a read error may be behind it. This chain connects TRBV7-9 to TRBJ2-3; 7 nucleotides agree with TRBD2. The CDR3 is made up of 15 amino acids. Germline CDR1 reads SEHNR; CDR2 reads FQNEAQ (reference sequence). CDR3 sequence reads: CSSSRTSGGTDTQYF. The CDR3, as DNA: TGTTCCAGCAGCCGAACGAGCGGGGGCACAGATACGCAGTATTTT. The full variable domain, rest sourced from reference TRBV7-9 and TRBJ2-3, is DTGVSQNPRHKITKRGQNVTFRCDPISEHNRLYWYRQTLGQGPEFLTYFQNEAQLEKSRLLSDRFSAERPKGSFSTLEIQRTEQGDSAMYLCSSSRTSGGTDTQYFGPGTRLTVL.

The table lists this clone with a count of one. The rearrangement links TRBV15 to TRBJ1-4; no reliable D call. Germline CDR1 and CDR2: LNHNV and YYDKDF (reference sequence). The CDR3 totals 16 residues. V was cut by 3 bases and J by 5 bases, with 16 bases left in between. CDR3: CATSSGGSWLNEKLFF. Written as DNA, the CDR3 is TGTGCCACCAGCAGTGGTGGCTCGTGGTTGAATGAAAAACTGTTTTTT.